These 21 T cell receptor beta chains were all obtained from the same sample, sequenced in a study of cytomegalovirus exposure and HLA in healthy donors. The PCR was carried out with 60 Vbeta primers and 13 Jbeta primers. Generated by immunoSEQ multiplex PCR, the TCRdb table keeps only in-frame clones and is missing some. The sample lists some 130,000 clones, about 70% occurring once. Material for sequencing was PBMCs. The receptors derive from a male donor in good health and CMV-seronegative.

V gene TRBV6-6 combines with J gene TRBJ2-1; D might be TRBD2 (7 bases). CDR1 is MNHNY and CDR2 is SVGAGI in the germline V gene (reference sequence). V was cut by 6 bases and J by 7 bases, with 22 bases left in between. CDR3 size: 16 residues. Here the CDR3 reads CASSGAGRGVSNEQFF. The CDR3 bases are TGTGCCAGCAGCGGGGCGGGGAGGGGGGTTTCGAATGAGCAGTTCTTC.

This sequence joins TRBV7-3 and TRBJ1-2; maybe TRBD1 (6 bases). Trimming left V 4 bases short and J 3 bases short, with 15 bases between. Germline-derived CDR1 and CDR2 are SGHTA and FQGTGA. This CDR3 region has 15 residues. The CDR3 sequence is CASSSKGGEDYGYTF. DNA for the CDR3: TGTGCCAGCAGCTCAAAAGGGGGTGAGGACTATGGCTACACCTTC.

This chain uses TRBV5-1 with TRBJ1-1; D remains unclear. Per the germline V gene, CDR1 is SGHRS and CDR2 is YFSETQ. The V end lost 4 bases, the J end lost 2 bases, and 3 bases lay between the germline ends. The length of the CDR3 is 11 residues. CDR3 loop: CASSQNTEAFF. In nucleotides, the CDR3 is TGCGCCAGCAGCCAAAACACTGAAGCTTTCTTT.

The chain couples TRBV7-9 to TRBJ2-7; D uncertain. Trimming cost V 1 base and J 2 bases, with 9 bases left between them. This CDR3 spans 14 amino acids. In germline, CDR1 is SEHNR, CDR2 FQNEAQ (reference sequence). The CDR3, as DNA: TGTGCCAGCAGCTTAGTGGGCACAACCTACGAGCAGTACTTC. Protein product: CASSLVGTTYEQYF.

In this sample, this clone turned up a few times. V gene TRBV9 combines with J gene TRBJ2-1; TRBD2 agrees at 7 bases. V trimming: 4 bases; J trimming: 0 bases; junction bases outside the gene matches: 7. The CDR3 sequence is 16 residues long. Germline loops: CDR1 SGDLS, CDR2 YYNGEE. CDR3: CASSTRGGVSYNEQFF. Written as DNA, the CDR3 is TGTGCCAGCAGCACCCGGGGAGGGGTCTCCTACAATGAGCAGTTCTTC.

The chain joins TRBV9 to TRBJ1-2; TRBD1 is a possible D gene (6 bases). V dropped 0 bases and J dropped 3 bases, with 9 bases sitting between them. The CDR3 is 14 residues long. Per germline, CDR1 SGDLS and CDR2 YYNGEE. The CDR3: CASSVGTDYYGYTF. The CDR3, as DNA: TGTGCCAGCAGCGTAGGGACAGATTACTATGGCTACACCTTC.

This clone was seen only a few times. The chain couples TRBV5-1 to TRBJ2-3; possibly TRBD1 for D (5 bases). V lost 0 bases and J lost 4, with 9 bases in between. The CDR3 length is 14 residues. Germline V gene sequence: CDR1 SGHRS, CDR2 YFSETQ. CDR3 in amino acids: CASSLDRRPDTQYF. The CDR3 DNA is TGCGCCAGCAGCTTGGACAGGCGGCCAGATACGCAGTATTTT. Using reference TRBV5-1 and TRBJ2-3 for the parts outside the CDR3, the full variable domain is KAGVTQTPRYLIKTRGQQVTLSCSPISGHRSVSWYQQTPGQGLQFLFEYFSETQRNKGNFPGRFSGRQFSNSRSEMNVSTLELGDSALYLCASSLDRRPDTQYFGPGTRLTVL.

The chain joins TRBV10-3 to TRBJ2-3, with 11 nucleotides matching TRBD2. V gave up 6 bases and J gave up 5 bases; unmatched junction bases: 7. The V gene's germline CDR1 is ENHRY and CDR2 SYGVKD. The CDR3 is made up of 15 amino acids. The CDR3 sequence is CAIRDSGGAGDTQYF. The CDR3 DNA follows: TGTGCCATCAGGGATAGCGGGGGGGCCGGAGATACGCAGTATTTT.

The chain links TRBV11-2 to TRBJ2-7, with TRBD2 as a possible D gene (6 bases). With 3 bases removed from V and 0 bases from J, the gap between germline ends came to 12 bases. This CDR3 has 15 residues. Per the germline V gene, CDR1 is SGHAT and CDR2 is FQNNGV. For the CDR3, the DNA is TGTGCCAGCAGCTTCGAAGCGGGTGGCTCCTACGAGCAGTACTTC. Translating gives CASSFEAGGSYEQYF.

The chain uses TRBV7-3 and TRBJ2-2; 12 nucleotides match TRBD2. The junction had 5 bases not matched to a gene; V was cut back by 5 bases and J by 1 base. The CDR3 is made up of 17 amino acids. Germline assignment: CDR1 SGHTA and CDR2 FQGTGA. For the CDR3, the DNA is TGTGCCAGCAGCCCGCAGACTAGCGGGAGGAACACCGGGGAGCTGTTTTTT. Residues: CASSPQTSGRNTGELFF.

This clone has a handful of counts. In DNA, the CDR3 is TGTGCCAGCAGTGGGACAGCCCAAGAGACCCAGTACTTC. Its translation: CASSGTAQETQYF. This chain uses TRBV27 with TRBJ2-5, with 7 bases identical to TRBD1. The germline V gene has CDR1 MNHEY and CDR2 SMNVEV (reference sequence). The CDR3 covers 13 residues. The V and J ends lost 5 bases and 1 base, in that order; junction bases with no gene match: 1.

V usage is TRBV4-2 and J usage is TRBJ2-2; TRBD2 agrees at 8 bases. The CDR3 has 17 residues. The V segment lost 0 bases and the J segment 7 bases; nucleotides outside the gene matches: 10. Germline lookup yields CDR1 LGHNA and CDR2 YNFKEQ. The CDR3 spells CASSQEGAGGRGGELFF. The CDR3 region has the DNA TGTGCCAGCAGCCAAGAAGGGGCGGGGGGTCGTGGCGGGGAGCTGTTTTTT.

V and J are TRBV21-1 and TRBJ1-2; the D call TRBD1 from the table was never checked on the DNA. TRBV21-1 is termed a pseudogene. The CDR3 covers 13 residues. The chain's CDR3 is CASLPTGGYGYTF. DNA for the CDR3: TGTGCCAGCCTACCCACAGGTGGGTATGGCTACACCTTC.

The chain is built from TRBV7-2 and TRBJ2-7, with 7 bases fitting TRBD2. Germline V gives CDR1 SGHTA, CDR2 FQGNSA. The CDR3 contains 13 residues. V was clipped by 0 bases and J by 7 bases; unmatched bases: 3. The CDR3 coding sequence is TGTGCCAGCAGCTTAGCTCCGGGGGGAGAGCAGTACTTC. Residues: CASSLAPGGEQYF.

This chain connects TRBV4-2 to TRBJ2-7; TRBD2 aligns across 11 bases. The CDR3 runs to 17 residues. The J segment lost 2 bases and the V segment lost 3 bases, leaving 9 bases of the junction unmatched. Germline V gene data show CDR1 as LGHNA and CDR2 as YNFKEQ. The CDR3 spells CASSQEISGRAAYEQYF. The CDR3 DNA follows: TGTGCCAGCAGCCAGGAAATTAGCGGGAGGGCCGCCTACGAGCAGTACTTC.

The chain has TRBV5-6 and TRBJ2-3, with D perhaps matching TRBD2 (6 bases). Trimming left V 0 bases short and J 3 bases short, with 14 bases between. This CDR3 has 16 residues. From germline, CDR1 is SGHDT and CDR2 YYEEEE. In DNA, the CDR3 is TGTGCCAGCAGCTTGGAGGCGGGAAGGGTGACAGATACGCAGTATTTT. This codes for CASSLEAGRVTDTQYF.

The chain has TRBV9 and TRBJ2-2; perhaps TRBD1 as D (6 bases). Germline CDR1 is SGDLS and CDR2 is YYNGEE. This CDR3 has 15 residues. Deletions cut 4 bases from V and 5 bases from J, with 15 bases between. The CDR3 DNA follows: TGTGCCAGCAGCTCTACAGGGAAAGGGACCGGGGAGCTGTTTTTT. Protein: CASSSTGKGTGELFF.

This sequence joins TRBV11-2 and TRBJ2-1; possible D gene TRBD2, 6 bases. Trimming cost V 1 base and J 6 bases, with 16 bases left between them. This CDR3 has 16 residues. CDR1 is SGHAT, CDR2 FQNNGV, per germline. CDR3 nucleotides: TGTGCCAGCAGCTTAGTGCGGGGAAAGGGCTCCAATGAGCAGTTCTTC. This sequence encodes CASSLVRGKGSNEQFF.

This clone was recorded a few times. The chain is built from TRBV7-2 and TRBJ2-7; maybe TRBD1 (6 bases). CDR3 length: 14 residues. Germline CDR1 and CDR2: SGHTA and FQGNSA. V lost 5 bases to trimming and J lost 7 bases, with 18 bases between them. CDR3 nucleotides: TGTGCCAGCAGCCGAACAGGGCCGGCGGAAGAGCAGTACTTC. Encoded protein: CASSRTGPAEEQYF.

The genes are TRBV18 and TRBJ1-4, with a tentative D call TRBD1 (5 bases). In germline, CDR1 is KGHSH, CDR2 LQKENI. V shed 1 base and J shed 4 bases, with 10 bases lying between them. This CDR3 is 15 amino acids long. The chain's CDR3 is CASSPLRGVNEKLFF. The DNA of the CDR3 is TGTGCCAGCTCACCACTAAGGGGTGTTAATGAAAAACTGTTTTTT.

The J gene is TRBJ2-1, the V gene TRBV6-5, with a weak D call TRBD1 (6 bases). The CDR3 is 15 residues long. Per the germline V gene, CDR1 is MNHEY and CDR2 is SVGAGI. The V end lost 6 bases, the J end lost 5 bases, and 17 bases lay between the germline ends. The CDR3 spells CASSPDSPRDNEQFF. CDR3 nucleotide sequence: TGTGCCAGCAGCCCGGACAGTCCCCGGGACAATGAGCAGTTCTTC.